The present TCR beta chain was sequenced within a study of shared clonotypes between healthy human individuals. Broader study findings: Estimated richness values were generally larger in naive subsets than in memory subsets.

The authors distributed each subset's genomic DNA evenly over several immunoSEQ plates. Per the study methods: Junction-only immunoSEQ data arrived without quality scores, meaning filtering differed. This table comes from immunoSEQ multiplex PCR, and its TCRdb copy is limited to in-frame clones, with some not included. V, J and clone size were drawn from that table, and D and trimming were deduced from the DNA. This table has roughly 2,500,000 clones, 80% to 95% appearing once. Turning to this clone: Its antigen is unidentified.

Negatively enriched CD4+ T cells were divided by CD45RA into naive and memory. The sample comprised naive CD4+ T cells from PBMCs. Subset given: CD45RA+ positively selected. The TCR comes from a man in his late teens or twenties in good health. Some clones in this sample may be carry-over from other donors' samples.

The CDR3 DNA reads as TGTGCCAGCAGAACCGTCAGGGACAGGACCTACGAGCAGTACTTC. This gives the protein CASRTVRDRTYEQYF. This chain uses TRBV28 with TRBJ2-7; 8 positions match TRBD1. CDR3 length: 15 amino acids. With V trimmed by 6 bases and J by 2 bases, 9 bases remained unmatched. Germline assignment: CDR1 MDHEN and CDR2 SYDVKM.